Ten or more counts support the clone carrying this T cell receptor (beta chain). Its antigen is undetermined. The protocol attached unique molecular identifiers to individual cDNA molecules. TCRdb called the 5' RACE reads again in MiXCR, with one record for every CDR3 protein. The table records tens of thousands of distinct CDR3 sequences, 13% of them present only once. V lost 3 bases to trimming and J lost 7 bases, with 19 bases between them. This CDR3 has 16 residues. Germline V gene data show CDR1 as MGHDK and CDR2 as SYGVNS. The sample comes from a study of early T cells in non-severe SARS-CoV-2 infection. Overall study: Sequenced bulk RNA came from whole blood that was unsorted, and chains were unpaired. Study outcomes and limitations: Matching with VDJdb favored anti-spike CD8 responses (missing private and CD4 specificities).

The sequence derives from an adult who was a healthcare worker with PCR-confirmed SARS-CoV-2 infection or an uninfected control (not recorded which). The genes are TRBV25-1 and TRBJ2-1; D is possibly TRBD1 or TRBD2 (6 bases each). The sequenced sample was whole blood. CDR3 amino acids: CASSDFFAGGGNEQFF. In DNA, the CDR3 is TGTGCCAGCAGTGATTTTTTCGCCGGAGGGGGGAATGAGCAGTTCTTC.